These 26 T cell receptor beta chains originate from one sample sequenced in a study of blood T cell repertoires in COVID-19. TCRdb's table, derived via immunoSEQ multiplex PCR, lists solely in-frame clones and lacks some. The repertoire holds about 28,000 clones, around 82% seen once, with 15% in the top ten. The sequenced sample was peripheral blood. The receptors come from a man aged 70 or older with active COVID-19.

The chain carries TRBV7-3 and TRBJ2-3; D is possibly TRBD2 (7 bases). Trimming removed 5 bases at V and 4 bases at J, with 16 bases between. Germline assignment: CDR1 SGHTA and CDR2 FQGTGA. This CDR3 spans 15 amino acids. The CDR3 protein is CASSPTGGLADTQYF. DNA for the CDR3: TGTGCCAGCAGCCCAACGGGGGGCCTCGCAGATACGCAGTATTTT.

The V gene is TRBV7-8, the J gene TRBJ2-5; maybe TRBD2 (6 bases). V was cut by 5 bases and J by 1 base, with 14 bases left in between. Germline lookup yields CDR1 SGHVS and CDR2 FQNEAQ. This CDR3 spans 15 amino acids. The CDR3 loop is CASSPEPGSQETQYF. Here the CDR3 DNA reads TGTGCCAGCAGCCCGGAACCCGGGAGCCAAGAGACCCAGTACTTC.

The chain carries TRBV4-2 and TRBJ2-5, with 11 positions matching TRBD2. The length of the CDR3 is 15 residues. The germline V gene has CDR1 LGHNA and CDR2 YNFKEQ. The V and J ends lost 3 bases and 5 bases, in that order; junction bases with no gene match: 5. The CDR3 protein is CASSHSGGVEETQYF. In DNA, the CDR3 is TGTGCCAGCAGCCATAGCGGGGGGGTTGAGGAGACCCAGTACTTC.

The chain couples TRBV5-1 to TRBJ2-1; 8 bases are shared with TRBD2. CDR3 size: 14 residues. Per the germline V gene, CDR1 is SGHRS and CDR2 is YFSETQ. Losses at the gene ends were 4 bases for V and 7 bases for J; bases not matched to a gene: 7. The CDR3 DNA reads TGCGCCAGCAGCACGGGGGGGCCGGGGAATGAGCAGTTCTTC. This translates into CASSTGGPGNEQFF.

The V and J genes are TRBV18 and TRBJ2-5; 8 bases fit TRBD1. This CDR3 spans 15 amino acids. Germline V CDR1 and CDR2: KGHSH, LQKENI. Trimming cost V 2 bases and J 3 bases; bases outside gene matches: 5. The CDR3 protein is CASSPRDRREETQYF. The CDR3 DNA sequence: TGTGCCAGCTCACCAAGGGACAGGAGAGAAGAGACCCAGTACTTC.

V usage is TRBV29-1 and J usage is TRBJ2-7; 9 bases map to TRBD1. This CDR3 comprises 13 residues. The V gene end was trimmed by 1 base and the J gene end by 3 bases; junction bases not matched to a gene: 1. CDR1 is SQVTM, CDR2 ANQGSEA, per germline. In DNA form, the CDR3 reads TGCAGCGTTGAAGTGGACAGGGGCTACGAGCAGTACTTC. Protein: CSVEVDRGYEQYF.

The V call is TRBV9, the J call TRBJ2-2; a possible D gene is TRBD1 (6 bases). Trimming cost V 4 bases and J 2 bases, with 12 bases left between them. The germline CDR1 and CDR2 sequences are SGDLS and YYNGEE. CDR3 length equals 15 residues. CDR3: CASSPRDTNTGELFF. Written as DNA, the CDR3 is TGTGCCAGCAGCCCACGGGACACCAACACCGGGGAGCTGTTTTTT.

V is TRBV6-6 and J is TRBJ2-1; TRBD2 agrees at 7 bases. The trim removed 3 bases at V and 8 bases at J, leaving 7 bases unmatched. In germline, CDR1 is MNHNY, CDR2 SVGAGI (reference sequence). This CDR3 has 14 residues. The CDR3 DNA sequence: TGTGCCAGCAGTTATCCGTCGGCGGGGGATGAGCAGTTCTTC. Protein product: CASSYPSAGDEQFF.

J is TRBJ2-5 and V is TRBV5-4; TRBD1 matches 7 bases. The CDR3 has 16 amino acids. From germline, CDR1 is SGHNT and CDR2 YYREEE (reference sequence). V shed 1 base and J 2 bases; nucleotides not matched to a gene: 8. CDR3 DNA: TGTGCCAGCAGCTTGTTCGCCGACAGGGCTCAAGAGACCCAGTACTTC. Amino acids: CASSLFADRAQETQYF.

The V gene is TRBV29-1, the J gene TRBJ2-2; D gene ambiguous. This CDR3 has 14 amino acids. The germline V gene encodes CDR1 SQVTM and CDR2 ANQGSEA. V shed 6 bases and J shed 4 bases, with 15 bases lying between them. CDR3 residues: CSVARDGFTGELFF. CDR3 sequence (DNA): TGCAGCGTCGCTAGAGACGGATTCACCGGGGAGCTGTTTTTT.

V and J are TRBV28 and TRBJ2-7; 9 positions agree with TRBD1. Germline CDR1 and CDR2: MDHEN and SYDVKM. V trimming: 4 bases; J trimming: 4 bases; junction bases outside the gene matches: 8. The CDR3 length is 15 residues. As DNA, the CDR3 is TGTGCCAGCAGTTCCTCCGGGACAGGGAATTACGAGCAGTACTTC. Protein: CASSSSGTGNYEQYF.

The chain carries TRBV28 and TRBJ1-2; possibly TRBD1 for D (5 bases). Germline V gene data show CDR1 as MDHEN and CDR2 as SYDVKM. The V end was cut by 6 bases, the J end by 3 bases, with 8 bases between. The CDR3 length is 12 residues. CDR3 DNA: TGTGCCAGCAGGCAGGGCGACTATGGCTACACCTTC. Protein: CASRQGDYGYTF.

This clone was detected only a few times. V and J are TRBV28 and TRBJ2-3, with TRBD1 as a possible D gene (6 bases). This CDR3 comprises 12 residues. The V and J ends lost 6 bases and 4 bases respectively, with 8 bases between them. Per germline, CDR1 MDHEN and CDR2 SYDVKM. The CDR3 DNA reads TGTGCCAGCAGGGGGGCCGCAGATACGCAGTATTTT. Translated, it gives CASRGAADTQYF. The entire variable domain, with the rest obtained from reference TRBV28 and TRBJ2-3, is as follows: DVKVTQSSRYLVKRTGEKVFLECVQDMDHENMFWYRQDPGLGLRLIYFSYDVKMKEKGDIPEGYSVSREKKERFSLILESASTNQTSMYLCASRGAADTQYFGPGTRLTVL.

The chain combines TRBV12-5 with TRBJ1-2; possible D gene TRBD1, 5 bases. V lost 0 bases, J lost 7 bases, and 9 bases lay in between. Germline V gives CDR1 LGHNT, CDR2 FRNRAP. The CDR3 runs 13 residues. Here the CDR3 DNA reads TGTGCTAGTGGTTTGGTTTCAGGGTTTGGCTACACCTTC. Translated, it gives CASGLVSGFGYTF.

This chain joins TRBV18 and TRBJ1-1; D not resolved. The CDR3 length is 14 residues. Trimming removed 2 bases from V and 1 base from J, with 8 bases in between. Germline lookup yields CDR1 KGHSH and CDR2 LQKENI. The CDR3 DNA reads as TGTGCCAGCTCACCAGAGGAGGCGAACACTGAAGCTTTCTTT. It translates to CASSPEEANTEAFF.

The DNA of the CDR3 is TGTGCCAGCAGGCAGACGGGATCACCCCTCCACTTT. Translated, it gives CASRQTGSPLHF. The chain employs TRBV6-5 and TRBJ1-6, with D unclear. The CDR3 covers 12 residues. From germline, CDR1 is MNHEY and CDR2 SVGAGI. Between the trimmed V and J ends, which lost 6 bases and 10 bases, there was a span of 10 bases.

This chain links TRBV10-3 with TRBJ2-2; 7 bases map to TRBD2. V trimming: 5 bases; J trimming: 3 bases; junction bases outside the gene matches: 6. The CDR3 loop spans 15 amino acids. Germline loops: CDR1 ENHRY, CDR2 SYGVKD. CDR3 sequence: CAISSGTTHTGELFF. CDR3 bases: TGTGCCATCAGTTCCGGGACTACCCACACCGGGGAGCTGTTTTTT.

The CDR3 bases are TGTGCCAGCAAACCTACTAGCGGGGGGGCCACAGATACGCAGTATTTT. It is translated as CASKPTSGGATDTQYF. The chain has TRBV7-6 and TRBJ2-3; 13 positions agree with TRBD2. This CDR3 comprises 16 residues. The germline V gene has CDR1 SGHVS and CDR2 FNYEAQ. V lost 7 bases, J lost 2 bases, and 6 bases stayed unmatched. Full variable domain (remainder filled in from reference TRBV7-6 and TRBJ2-3): GAGVSQSPRYKVTKRGQDVALRCDPISGHVSLYWYRQALGQGPEFLTYFNYEAQQDKSGLPNDRFSAERPEGSISTLTIQRTEQRDSAMYRCASKPTSGGATDTQYFGPGTRLTVL.

This sequence joins TRBV11-2 and TRBJ2-3; 11 bases match TRBD2. The CDR3 length is 18 residues. With V trimmed by 2 bases and J by 7 bases, 14 bases remained unmatched. Germline V gene sequence: CDR1 SGHAT, CDR2 FQNNGV. The chain's CDR3 is CASSLRRASGGIANTQYF. The CDR3, as DNA: TGTGCCAGCAGCTTACGACGGGCTAGCGGGGGGATTGCGAATACGCAGTATTTT.

The DNA for the CDR3 is TGCGCCAGCAGCGCTCAAAACGGTTACGAGCAGTACTTC. Amino acids: CASSAQNGYEQYF. The chain has TRBV5-1 and TRBJ2-7; D gene ambiguous. Per the germline V gene, CDR1 is SGHRS and CDR2 is YFSETQ. Deletions cut 4 bases from V and 4 bases from J, with 12 bases between. CDR3 length equals 13 residues.

The rearrangement joins TRBV2 to TRBJ2-3; 10 bases map to TRBD2. Germline CDR1 and CDR2: SNHLY and FYNNEI. Trimming removed 9 bases from V and 8 bases from J; junction bases left unmatched: 14. This CDR3 is 15 amino acids long. CDR3 bases: TGTGCCAGTGAGGGTAGCGGGGGGACCCACGGTACGCAGTATTTT. It specifies CASEGSGGTHGTQYF.

The chain uses TRBV30 and TRBJ1-6; D unclear. Germline assignment: CDR1 GTSNPN and CDR2 SVGIG (reference sequence). V was trimmed by 5 bases and J by 8 bases, leaving 10 bases between them. The CDR3 sequence is 12 residues long. The CDR3 sequence: CAWGRWDSPLHF. DNA of the CDR3: TGTGCCTGGGGGCGGTGGGATTCACCCCTCCACTTT. The whole variable domain, remainder taken from reference TRBV30 and TRBJ1-6, is SQTIHQWPATLVQPVGSPLSLECTVEGTSNPNLYWYRQAAGRGLQLLFYSVGIGQISSEVPQNLSASRPQDRQFILSSKKLLLSDSGFYLCAWGRWDSPLHFGNGTRLTVT.

The genes are TRBV5-1 and TRBJ2-1; D is ambiguous. Trimming cost V 0 bases and J 5 bases, with 6 bases left between them. This CDR3 spans 13 amino acids. In germline, CDR1 is SGHRS, CDR2 YFSETQ. The DNA of the CDR3 is TGCGCCAGCAGCTTGGTAGCAGACAATGAGCAGTTCTTC. Its translation is CASSLVADNEQFF.

The V gene is TRBV7-3, the J gene TRBJ2-5; D not certain. CDR1 is SGHTA and CDR2 is FQGTGA in the germline V gene. CDR3 length: 14 residues. Trimming cost V 2 bases and J 5 bases, with 12 bases left between them. The CDR3 nucleotides are TGTGCCAGCAGCTTAGAAGCGTATGGGGAGACCCAGTACTTC. Its protein product is CASSLEAYGETQYF.

The chain links TRBV11-2 to TRBJ2-3, with 7 bases identical to TRBD2. With 1 base clipped from V and 4 bases from J, the junction kept 2 bases outside the gene matches. The CDR3 is 14 amino acids. CDR1 and CDR2 (germline): SGHAT, FQNNGV. The CDR3 DNA reads TGTGCCAGCAGCTTAGTGGGGGGGGCAGATACGCAGTATTTT. Its protein is CASSLVGGADTQYF.

This clone is medium-sized in the sample. The rearrangement uses TRBV18 and TRBJ1-6, with TRBD1 matching 7 bases. The CDR3 extends over 14 amino acids. Germline-derived CDR1 and CDR2 are KGHSH and LQKENI. With V trimmed by 4 bases and J by 7 bases, 4 bases remained unmatched. CDR3 region: CASSQTGFNSPLHF. The DNA for the CDR3 is TGTGCCAGCTCACAGACAGGGTTCAATTCACCCCTCCACTTT.